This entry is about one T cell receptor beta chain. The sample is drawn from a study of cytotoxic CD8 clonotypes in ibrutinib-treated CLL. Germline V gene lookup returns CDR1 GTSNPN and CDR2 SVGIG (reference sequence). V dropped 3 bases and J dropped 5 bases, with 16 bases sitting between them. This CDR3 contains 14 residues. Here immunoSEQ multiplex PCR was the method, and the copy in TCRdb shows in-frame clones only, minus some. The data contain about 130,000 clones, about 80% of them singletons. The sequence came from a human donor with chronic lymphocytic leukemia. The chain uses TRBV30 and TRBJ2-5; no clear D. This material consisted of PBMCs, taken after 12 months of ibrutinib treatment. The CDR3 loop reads CAWRPSPLRETQYF. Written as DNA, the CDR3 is TGTGCCTGGAGGCCAAGTCCCCTTAGGGAGACCCAGTACTTC.